What follows are 22 T cell receptor beta chains derived from one specimen sequenced in a study of cytomegalovirus exposure and HLA in healthy donors (dated by TCRdb to 2016 to 2017). The method behind the library was the immunoSEQ multiplex PCR assay. For the multiplex PCR, a mixture combining 60 forward primers for TCR Vbeta segments and 13 reverse primers for TCR Jbeta segments was used. TCRdb retrieved this table from immuneACCESS and kept in-frame rearrangements only. Not all clones are present; in checked studies, unresolved V genes account for under half, and no reason is known for the remainder. The sample table shows 130,000 or so clones, and around three quarters are seen once. Under 7% of the sample is held by the ten biggest clonotypes. The sequenced sample was PBMCs. The receptor set was obtained from a man aged 18 to 35 in good health and CMV-seropositive.

The V call is TRBV30, the J call TRBJ2-2, with D perhaps TRBD1 (6 bases). The germline CDR1 and CDR2 sequences are GTSNPN and SVGIG (reference sequence). This CDR3 has 13 residues. Trimming shortened V by 6 bases and J by 7 bases, and 15 bases separated the two germline ends. The CDR3 loop is CACEKGDGGELFF. CDR3 nucleotides: TGTGCCTGCGAGAAGGGGGACGGCGGGGAGCTGTTTTTT.

The gene calls are TRBV6-6 and TRBJ2-7, with unresolved D. Trimming shortened V by 0 bases and J by 5 bases, and 8 bases separated the two germline ends. CDR1 and CDR2 from the germline V gene are MNHNY and SVGAGI (reference sequence). The CDR3 has 13 residues. CDR3 amino acids: CASSYSRLDEQYF. The CDR3 region has the DNA TGTGCCAGCAGTTACTCGCGCCTAGACGAGCAGTACTTC.

The rearrangement uses TRBV10-3 and TRBJ1-1, with D unresolved. This CDR3 has 10 amino acids. V lost 10 bases, J lost 3 bases, and 6 bases lay in between. CDR1 is ENHRY and CDR2 is SYGVKD in the germline V gene. CDR3 region: CATFDTEAFF. The CDR3 region has the DNA TGTGCCACGTTCGACACTGAAGCTTTCTTT.

V usage is TRBV5-6 and J usage is TRBJ2-3; 9 nucleotides line up with TRBD2. V gave up 5 bases and J gave up 4 bases; unmatched junction bases: 11. CDR3 length: 16 amino acids. Germline CDR1 and CDR2: SGHDT and YYEEEE. CDR3 DNA: TGTGCCAGCAGACTTAGCGGGGGTGGGGCCGCAGATACGCAGTATTTT. Translated: CASRLSGGGAADTQYF.

This clone was seen only a few times. The V call is TRBV9, the J call TRBJ2-2; possibly TRBD1 for D (5 bases). V was cut by 4 bases and J by 6 bases, with 13 bases left in between. Germline V gene sequence: CDR1 SGDLS, CDR2 YYNGEE. The CDR3 is 14 amino acids. In nucleotides, the CDR3 is TGTGCCAGCAGCCTCAGGGTGTCGGCCGGGGAGCTGTTTTTT. As protein: CASSLRVSAGELFF.

The V and J genes are TRBV5-1 and TRBJ2-1; 8 bases agree with TRBD2. With V trimmed by 2 bases and J by 0 bases, 10 bases remained unmatched. This CDR3 has 18 residues. CDR1 is SGHRS, CDR2 YFSETQ, per germline. The CDR3 spells CASSFGTPGTSSYNEQFF. The CDR3 DNA is TGCGCCAGCAGCTTTGGGACACCCGGGACTAGCTCCTACAATGAGCAGTTCTTC.

The chain links TRBV29-1 to TRBJ2-7; 9 nucleotides line up with TRBD1. Trimming removed 6 bases from V and 1 base from J; junction bases left unmatched: 7. Per the germline V gene, CDR1 is SQVTM and CDR2 is ANQGSEA. This CDR3 has 14 amino acids. The chain's CDR3 is CSVVGQGRSYEQYF. CDR3 nucleotide sequence: TGCAGCGTCGTCGGACAGGGGCGGTCCTACGAGCAGTACTTC.

In this sample, this clone turned up once. Other DNA sequences in the same sample also yield this CDR3. The chain couples TRBV27 to TRBJ2-5, with 13 bases that match TRBD2. The germline CDR1 and CDR2 sequences are MNHEY and SMNVEV (reference sequence). CDR3 length equals 14 residues. V lost 3 bases to trimming and J lost 5 bases; unmatched junction nucleotides: 0. The DNA of the CDR3 is TGTGCCAGCAGTTTGGGACTAGCGGGGGAGACCCAGTACTTC. Translated, it gives CASSLGLAGETQYF.

This clone was found a few times. V gene TRBV2 combines with J gene TRBJ1-2; 9 bases agree with TRBD1. CDR1 is SNHLY, CDR2 FYNNEI, per germline. Trimming cost V 8 bases and J 4 bases; bases outside gene matches: 8. The CDR3 contains 14 residues. This chain's CDR3 is CASRDRVLGYGYTF. CDR3 DNA sequence: TGTGCCAGCCGGGACAGGGTCCTTGGCTATGGCTACACCTTC.

The sample holds a few counts of this clone. The junction and the germline gene differ at one end; a read error may be behind it. DNA for the CDR3: TGCGCCAGCAGTCAATCGCTCCGGACAACCAGCTCTGGGGCCAACGGCCTGACTTTC. As protein: CASSQSLRTTSSGANGLTF. J is TRBJ2-6 and V is TRBV23-1; TRBD1 is a possible D gene (5 bases). TRBV23-1 is recorded as an ORF, its role being uncertain. The length of the CDR3 is 19 residues.

CDR3 sequence: CASSPTTGESNPYATEAFF. The CDR3 DNA reads TGTGCCAGCAGCCCTACCACGGGTGAGTCCAACCCTTATGCGACTGAAGCTTTCTTT. This chain joins TRBV13 and TRBJ1-1; no firm D call. Germline loops: CDR1 PRHDT, CDR2 FYEKMQ (reference sequence). The CDR3 runs 19 residues. V was pared by 5 bases and J by 5 bases, with 30 bases between. Based on the CDR3 plus reference TRBV13 and TRBJ1-1, the full variable domain is AAGVIQSPRHLIKEKRETATLKCYPIPRHDTVYWYQQGPGQDPQFLISFYEKMQSDKGSIPDRFSAQQFSDYHSELNMSSLELGDSALYFCASSPTTGESNPYATEAFFGQGTRLTVV.

This clone was seen more than once but under ten times. This chain links TRBV5-6 with TRBJ2-5, with 8 nucleotides matching TRBD1. Germline V gene data show CDR1 as SGHDT and CDR2 as YYEEEE. With 7 bases clipped from V and 5 bases from J, the junction kept 7 bases outside the gene matches. This CDR3 is 13 amino acids long. The CDR3, as DNA: TGTGCCAGCGCCGGACAGGGCGTGGAGACCCAGTACTTC. It codes for CASAGQGVETQYF. Together with reference TRBV5-6 and TRBJ2-5, the CDR3 gives the full variable domain: DAGVTQSPTHLIKTRGQQVTLRCSPKSGHDTVSWYQQALGQGPQFIFQYYEEEERQRGNFPDRFSGHQFPNYSSELNVNALLLGDSALYLCASAGQGVETQYFGPGTRLLVL.

About this clone: At the DNA level, this CDR3 is encoded by other sequences in the same sample as well. This rearrangement joins TRBV11-3 to TRBJ2-2; 12 bases agree with TRBD2. In germline, CDR1 is SGHNT, CDR2 YENEEA. V lost 4 bases, J lost 11 bases, and 5 bases stayed unmatched. The CDR3 is 14 residues long. CDR3 region: CASSSLAGGGELFF. As DNA, the CDR3 is TGTGCCAGCAGCTCACTAGCGGGGGGCGGAGAGCTGTTTTTT.

The V and J genes are TRBV5-1 and TRBJ2-3, with 10 bases that match TRBD2. The ends lost 2 bases at V and 2 bases at J; junction bases unmatched: 11. In germline, CDR1 is SGHRS, CDR2 YFSETQ. The CDR3 is 18 amino acids. DNA of the CDR3: TGCGCCAGCAGCTTAGGATTACTAGCGGGGTCTACCACAGATACGCAGTATTTT. Translated, it gives CASSLGLLAGSTTDTQYF. Supplemented by reference TRBV5-1 and TRBJ2-3, the full variable domain reads KAGVTQTPRYLIKTRGQQVTLSCSPISGHRSVSWYQQTPGQGLQFLFEYFSETQRNKGNFPGRFSGRQFSNSRSEMNVSTLELGDSALYLCASSLGLLAGSTTDTQYFGPGTRLTVL.

This chain connects TRBV5-1 to TRBJ2-3; TRBD1 is a possible D gene (6 bases). This CDR3 is built from 16 residues. The V and J ends lost 1 base and 0 bases respectively, with 12 bases between them. Germline lookup yields CDR1 SGHRS and CDR2 YFSETQ. CDR3 nucleotide sequence: TGCGCCAGCAGCTTGAAGTGGACAGCGAGCACAGATACGCAGTATTTT. It translates to CASSLKWTASTDTQYF.

This chain joins TRBV6-1 and TRBJ2-7, with TRBD1 matching over 7 bases. Germline lookup yields CDR1 MNHNS and CDR2 SASEGT. V lost 0 bases and J lost 5; bases outside the gene matches: 7. The CDR3 length is 15 residues. The CDR3 DNA reads as TGTGCCAGCAGTGAAGCTTTAGGGACAGTTAACGAGCAGTACTTC. Amino acid sequence: CASSEALGTVNEQYF.

V usage is TRBV19 and J usage is TRBJ1-5; D may be TRBD1 (6 bases). The CDR3 sequence is 15 residues long. CDR1 and CDR2 (germline): LNHDA, SQIVND (reference sequence). V gave up 5 bases and J gave up 3 bases, with 14 bases separating them. The CDR3 loop is CASSLGWTVNQPQHF. The CDR3 DNA sequence: TGTGCCAGTAGTCTGGGTTGGACAGTCAATCAGCCCCAGCATTTT.

This rearrangement joins TRBV6-5 to TRBJ2-1; possibly TRBD2 for D (5 bases). Germline V gene sequence: CDR1 MNHEY, CDR2 SVGAGI. CDR3 length: 14 amino acids. V was trimmed by 0 bases and J by 10 bases, leaving 13 bases between them. The CDR3 coding sequence is TGTGCCAGCAGTTACTCGAGACTAACTCAAGAGCAGTTCTTC. This gives the protein CASSYSRLTQEQFF.

Note on this clone: The sample carries other DNA sequences with the same CDR3. This rearrangement joins TRBV11-2 to TRBJ1-5; 10 nucleotides agree with TRBD1. CDR1 is SGHAT and CDR2 is FQNNGV in the germline V gene. The V and J ends lost 5 bases and 4 bases, in that order; junction bases with no gene match: 5. The CDR3 length is 15 residues. Here the CDR3 reads CASSPGTGENQPQHF. DNA of the CDR3: TGTGCCAGCAGCCCCGGGACAGGGGAGAATCAGCCCCAGCATTTT.

This clone was detected only once. The CDR3 DNA sequence: TGTGCCAGCAGCCATCAGGGGGAAGGCTCCGGCTACACCTTC. This translates into CASSHQGEGSGYTF. The chain recombines TRBV5-5 with TRBJ1-2, with TRBD1 matching 7 bases. The CDR3 consists of 14 residues. V lost 4 bases and J lost 8; bases outside the gene matches: 11. CDR1 SGHKS and CDR2 YYEKEE come from the germline V gene (reference sequence).

V is TRBV5-6 and J is TRBJ2-7; TRBD1 matches at 7 bases. Germline CDR1 and CDR2: SGHDT and YYEEEE. J gave up 4 bases and V 4 bases, and 14 bases lay outside the gene matches. This CDR3 has 16 residues. CDR3 residues: CASSPDRTGKRYEQYF. CDR3 in DNA: TGTGCCAGCAGCCCGGATCGGACAGGAAAGAGATACGAGCAGTACTTC.

The chain couples TRBV6-6 to TRBJ2-7; D may be TRBD2 (6 bases). The V gene lost 4 bases and the J gene lost 8 bases, with 15 bases spanning the gap. This CDR3 contains 13 residues. Germline CDR1 MNHNY, CDR2 SVGAGI (reference sequence). The CDR3 spells CASSWEAGGKQYF. CDR3 DNA: TGTGCCAGCAGTTGGGAGGCCGGAGGTAAGCAGTACTTC.